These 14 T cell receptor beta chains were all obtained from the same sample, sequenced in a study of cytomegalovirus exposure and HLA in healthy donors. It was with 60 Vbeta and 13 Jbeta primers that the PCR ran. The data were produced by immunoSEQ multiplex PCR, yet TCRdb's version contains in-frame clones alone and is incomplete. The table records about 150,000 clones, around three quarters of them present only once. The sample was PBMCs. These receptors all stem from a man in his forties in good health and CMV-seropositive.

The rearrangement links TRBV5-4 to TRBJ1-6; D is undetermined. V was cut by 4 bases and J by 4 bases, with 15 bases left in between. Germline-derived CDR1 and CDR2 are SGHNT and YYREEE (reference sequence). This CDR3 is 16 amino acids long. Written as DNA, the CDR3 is TGTGCCAGCAGCCCACGGACGGGGAGATATAATTCACCCCTCCACTTT. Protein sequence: CASSPRTGRYNSPLHF.

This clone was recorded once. The CDR3 loop reads CASSWDSYNEQFF. As DNA, the CDR3 is TGTGCCAGCAGCTGGGACTCGTACAATGAGCAGTTCTTC. The genes are TRBV5-6 and TRBJ2-1, with D perhaps TRBD2 (6 bases). This CDR3 comprises 13 residues. With 3 bases removed from V and 4 bases from J, the gap between germline ends came to 8 bases. Germline CDR1 and CDR2: SGHDT and YYEEEE.

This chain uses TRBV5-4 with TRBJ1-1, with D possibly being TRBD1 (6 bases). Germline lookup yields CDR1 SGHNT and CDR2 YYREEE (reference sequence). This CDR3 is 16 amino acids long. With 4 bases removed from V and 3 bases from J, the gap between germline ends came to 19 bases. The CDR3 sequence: CASSPGGAAGDTEAFF. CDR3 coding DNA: TGTGCCAGCAGCCCCGGGGGGGCCGCCGGGGACACTGAAGCTTTCTTT.

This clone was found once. CDR3 loop: CASSLDAGVTEAFF. The CDR3 DNA reads as TGCGCCAGCAGCTTGGATGCAGGGGTGACTGAAGCTTTCTTT. The V and J genes are TRBV5-1 and TRBJ1-1; perhaps TRBD1 as D (6 bases). Trimming pared 0 bases from V and 5 bases from J, leaving 11 bases between. The germline CDR1 and CDR2 sequences are SGHRS and YFSETQ. The CDR3 has 14 amino acids.

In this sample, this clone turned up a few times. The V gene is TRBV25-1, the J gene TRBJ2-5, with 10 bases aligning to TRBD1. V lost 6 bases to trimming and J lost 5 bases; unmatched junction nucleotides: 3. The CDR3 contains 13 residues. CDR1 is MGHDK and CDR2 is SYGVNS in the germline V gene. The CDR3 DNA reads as TGTGCCAGCAGGGGGGACAGGGGTGAGACCCAGTACTTC. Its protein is CASRGDRGETQYF.

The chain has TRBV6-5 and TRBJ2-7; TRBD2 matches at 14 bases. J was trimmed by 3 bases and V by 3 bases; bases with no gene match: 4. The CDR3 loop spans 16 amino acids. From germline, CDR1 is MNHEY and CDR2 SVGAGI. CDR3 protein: CASSYRLAGGGYEQYF. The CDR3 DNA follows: TGTGCCAGCAGTTATAGACTAGCGGGAGGGGGCTACGAGCAGTACTTC.

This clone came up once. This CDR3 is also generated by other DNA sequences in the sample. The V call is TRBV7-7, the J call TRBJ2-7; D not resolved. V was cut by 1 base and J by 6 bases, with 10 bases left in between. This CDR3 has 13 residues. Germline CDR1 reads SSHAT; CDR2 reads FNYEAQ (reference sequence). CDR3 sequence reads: CASSLEYSGEQYF. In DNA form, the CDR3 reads TGTGCCAGCAGCTTAGAGTACTCCGGCGAGCAGTACTTC. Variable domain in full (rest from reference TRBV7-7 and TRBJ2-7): GAGVSQSPRYKVTKRGQDVTLRCDPISSHATLYWYQQALGQGPEFLTYFNYEAQPDKSGLPSDRFSAERPEGSISTLTIQRTEQRDSAMYRCASSLEYSGEQYFGPGTRLTVT.

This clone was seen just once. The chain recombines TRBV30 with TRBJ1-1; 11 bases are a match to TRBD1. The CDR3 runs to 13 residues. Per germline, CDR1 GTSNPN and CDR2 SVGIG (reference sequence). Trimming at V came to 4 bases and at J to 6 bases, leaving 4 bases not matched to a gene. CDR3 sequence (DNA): TGTGCCTGGACCCCGGGACAGGGGGCTGAAGCTTTCTTT. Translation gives CAWTPGQGAEAFF.

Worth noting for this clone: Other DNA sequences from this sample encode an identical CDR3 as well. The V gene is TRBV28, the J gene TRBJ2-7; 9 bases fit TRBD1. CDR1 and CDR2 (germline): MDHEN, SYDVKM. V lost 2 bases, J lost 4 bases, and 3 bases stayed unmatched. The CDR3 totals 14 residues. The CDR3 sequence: CASSLTGGSYEQYF. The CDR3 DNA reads TGTGCCAGCAGTTTAACAGGGGGCTCGTACGAGCAGTACTTC.

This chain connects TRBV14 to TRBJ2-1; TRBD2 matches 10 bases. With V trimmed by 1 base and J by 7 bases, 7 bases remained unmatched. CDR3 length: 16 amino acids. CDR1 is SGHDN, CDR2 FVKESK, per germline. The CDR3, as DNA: TGTGCCAGCAGCCAAGTGTTGGCTAGCGGGAGAAATGAGCAGTTCTTC. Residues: CASSQVLASGRNEQFF.

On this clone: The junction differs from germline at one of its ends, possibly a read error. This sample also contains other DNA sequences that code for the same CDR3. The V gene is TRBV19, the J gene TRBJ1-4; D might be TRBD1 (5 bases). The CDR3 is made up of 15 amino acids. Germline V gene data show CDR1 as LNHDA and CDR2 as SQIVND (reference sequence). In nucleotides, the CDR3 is TGTGCCAGTAGTATCGGACAAGCAACTAATGAAAAACTGTTTTTC. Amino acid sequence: CASSIGQATNEKLFF.

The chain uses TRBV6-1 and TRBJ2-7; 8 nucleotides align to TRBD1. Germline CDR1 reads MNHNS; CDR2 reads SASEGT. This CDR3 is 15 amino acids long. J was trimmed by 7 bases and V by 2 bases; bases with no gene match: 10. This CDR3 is CASSEYGQGAKEQYF. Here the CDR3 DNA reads TGTGCCAGCAGTGAATACGGGCAGGGGGCTAAGGAGCAGTACTTC.

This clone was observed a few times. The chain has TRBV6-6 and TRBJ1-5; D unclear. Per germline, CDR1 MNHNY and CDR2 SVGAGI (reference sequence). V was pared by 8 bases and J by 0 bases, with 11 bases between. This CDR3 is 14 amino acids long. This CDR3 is CASSTQYSNQPQHF. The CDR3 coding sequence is TGTGCCAGCTCGACACAGTATAGCAATCAGCCCCAGCATTTT.

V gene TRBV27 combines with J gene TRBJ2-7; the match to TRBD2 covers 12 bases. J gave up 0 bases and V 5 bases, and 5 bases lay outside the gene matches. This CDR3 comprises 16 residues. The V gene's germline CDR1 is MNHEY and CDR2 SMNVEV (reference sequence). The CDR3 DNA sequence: TGTGCCAGCAGTCTAACTAGCGGGAGGCTCTCCTACGAGCAGTACTTC. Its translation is CASSLTSGRLSYEQYF.